This record covers a single T cell receptor beta chain. Its antigen is not known. The sample originates from a study of T cells in Graves' hyperthyroidism and ophthalmopathy. Study results and caveats: In simple terms, a model built on 13 V-J features told ophthalmopathy apart from stable hyperthyroidism. Peripheral blood also featured most of the thyroid clonotypes expanded above 0.001.

Ophthalmopathy patients had moderate-to-severe active disease, CAS ≥3, NOSPECS ≥4, and disease duration under 3 months. This CDR3 contains 19 residues. Germline lookup yields CDR1 MNHEY and CDR2 SMNVEV (reference sequence). V was pared by 2 bases and J by 2 bases, with 21 bases between. Amplified regions were TCR beta CDR3 sequences from RNA transcripts. Using the HTBI primer set, a first-round RT-PCR was run on the TCR CDR3. TCRdb re-called the multiplex PCR reads with MiXCR, one entry per CDR3 protein. The table includes about 520,000 distinct CDR3 sequences, 24% detected once. The origin of this receptor is a woman aged 25 to 39 with Graves' ophthalmopathy. This chain uses TRBV27 with TRBJ2-2, with D possibly matching TRBD2 (8 bases). Sequencing used blood. This CDR3 reads CASSLDRAGGKDNTGELFF. DNA of the CDR3: TGTGCCAGCAGTTTAGACAGGGCGGGGGGCAAAGACAACACCGGGGAGCTGTTTTTT.